These T cell receptor beta chains were read from a single sample in a study of Graves' ophthalmopathy and Graves' hyperthyroidism. Using its own MiXCR run on the multiplex PCR reads, TCRdb lists one record per CDR3 protein. The sample consists of some 350,000 distinct CDR3 sequences, 15% to 20% of them appearing once. The sequenced sample consisted of peripheral blood. The receptor source for this set is an adult woman with stable Graves' hyperthyroidism. The CDR3 runs from the conserved cysteine through the conserved F or W. The order of the fields is D gene, J gene, clone size, V gene, CDR3 protein, CDR3 DNA. D genes are given only for firm matches. The size field is filled for only some rows; it gives once, few, many or a size class.

D gene: NA; J gene: TRBJ2-5; clone size: many; V gene: TRBV2; CDR3 protein: CASSGGLGLETQYF; CDR3 DNA: TGTGCCAGCAGTGGGGGTCTAGGGCTTGAGACCCAGTACTTC
D gene: TRBD1; J gene: TRBJ2-7; clone size: many; V gene: TRBV2; CDR3 protein: CASKGSQGFPYEQYF; CDR3 DNA: TGTGCCAGCAAGGGCTCACAGGGGTTCCCCTACGAGCAGTACTTC
D gene: TRBD1; J gene: TRBJ1-6; clone size: many; V gene: TRBV6-5; CDR3 protein: CASESGGSRLYNSPLHF; CDR3 DNA: TGTGCCAGCGAATCAGGGGGTTCCCGCCTCTATAATTCACCCCTCCACTTT
D gene: TRBD2; J gene: TRBJ2-3; clone size: many; V gene: TRBV7-8; CDR3 protein: CASSLGLAGSSDTQYF; CDR3 DNA: TGTGCCAGCAGCTTAGGACTAGCGGGGTCGTCAGATACGCAGTATTTT
D gene: TRBD1; J gene: TRBJ1-5; clone size: many; V gene: TRBV20-1; CDR3 protein: CSAGTGDQPQHF; CDR3 DNA: TGCAGTGCTGGGACAGGGGATCAGCCCCAGCATTTT
D gene: NA; J gene: TRBJ1-2; clone size: many; V gene: TRBV19; CDR3 protein: CASSIPGGPYGYTF; CDR3 DNA: TGTGCCAGTAGTATCCCGGGCGGCCCCTATGGCTACACCTTC
D gene: NA; J gene: TRBJ1-1; clone size: many; V gene: TRBV28; CDR3 protein: CATRAWGHQNTEAFF; CDR3 DNA: TGTGCCACCCGGGCCTGGGGACACCAGAACACTGAAGCTTTCTTT
D gene: NA; J gene: TRBJ1-5; clone size: many; V gene: TRBV27; CDR3 protein: CASSATTGPPGPQHF; CDR3 DNA: TGTGCCAGCAGCGCAACTACAGGGCCTCCAGGGCCCCAGCATTTT
D gene: NA; J gene: TRBJ1-1; clone size: few; V gene: TRBV7-9; CDR3 protein: CASSLELNEAFF; CDR3 DNA: TGTGCCAGCAGCTTAGAGTTGAATGAAGCTTTCTTT
D gene: NA; J gene: TRBJ2-5; clone size: many; V gene: TRBV20-1; CDR3 protein: CSARDPGVNKETQYF; CDR3 DNA: TGCAGTGCTAGAGATCCGGGGGTTAACAAAGAGACCCAGTACTTC
D gene: NA; J gene: TRBJ2-7; clone size: NA; V gene: TRBV12-3/TRBV12-4; CDR3 protein: CASSLLGKPEQYF; CDR3 DNA: TGTGCCAGCAGTTTACTGGGTAAGCCCGAGCAGTACTTC
D gene: NA; J gene: TRBJ1-1; clone size: many; V gene: TRBV29-1; CDR3 protein: CSVVPEVTEAFF; CDR3 DNA: TGCAGCGTTGTACCCGAAGTTACTGAAGCTTTCTTT
D gene: NA; J gene: TRBJ1-5; clone size: many; V gene: TRBV27; CDR3 protein: CASSFYGGAGNQPQHF; CDR3 DNA: TGTGCCAGCAGCTTCTATGGTGGGGCCGGCAATCAGCCCCAGCATTTT
D gene: TRBD1; J gene: TRBJ2-7; clone size: many; V gene: TRBV20-1; CDR3 protein: CSASTALGTGSSYEQYF; CDR3 DNA: TGCAGTGCTAGCACCGCCCTGGGGACAGGGAGCTCCTACGAGCAGTACTTC
D gene: NA; J gene: TRBJ1-2; clone size: many; V gene: TRBV12-3/TRBV12-4; CDR3 protein: CASETRRVGYGYTF; CDR3 DNA: TGTGCCAGCGAAACTAGGAGGGTAGGCTATGGCTACACCTTC
D gene: NA; J gene: TRBJ2-2; clone size: many; V gene: TRBV20-1; CDR3 protein: CSVGRPNTGELFF; CDR3 DNA: TGCAGTGTAGGTAGACCGAACACCGGGGAGCTGTTTTTT
D gene: NA; J gene: TRBJ2-7; clone size: many; V gene: TRBV12-3/TRBV12-4; CDR3 protein: CASTMSFLASEQYF; CDR3 DNA: TGTGCCAGCACCATGAGCTTTCTAGCGAGCGAGCAGTACTTC
D gene: TRBD1; J gene: TRBJ2-2; clone size: many; V gene: TRBV28; CDR3 protein: CASSRDRVAGELFF; CDR3 DNA: TGTGCCAGCAGCCGGGACAGGGTTGCCGGGGAGCTGTTTTTT
D gene: NA; J gene: TRBJ2-3; clone size: many; V gene: TRBV27; CDR3 protein: CASSTVVRSPDTQYF; CDR3 DNA: TGTGCCAGCAGTACGGTTGTTAGAAGCCCAGATACGCAGTATTTT
D gene: TRBD2; J gene: TRBJ2-7; clone size: many; V gene: TRBV10-1; CDR3 protein: CASSESRASGTYEQYF; CDR3 DNA: TGCGCCAGCAGTGAGTCGAGAGCTAGCGGGACGTACGAGCAGTACTTC
D gene: NA; J gene: TRBJ2-2; clone size: NA; V gene: TRBV11-2; CDR3 protein: CASSTPRGNTGELFF; CDR3 DNA: TGTGCCAGCAGCACCCCCCGGGGGAACACCGGGGAGCTGTTTTTT
D gene: TRBD1; J gene: TRBJ1-1; clone size: many; V gene: TRBV10-3; CDR3 protein: CAISPTDRGMNTEAFF; CDR3 DNA: TGTGCCATCAGTCCCACGGACAGGGGGATGAACACTGAAGCTTTCTTT
D gene: NA; J gene: TRBJ2-7; clone size: NA; V gene: TRBV28; CDR3 protein: CASSPRLVATYDQYF; CDR3 DNA: TGTGCCAGCAGTCCTAGACTAGTGGCAACCTACGATCAGTACTTC
D gene: NA; J gene: TRBJ1-2; clone size: many; V gene: TRBV10-1; CDR3 protein: CASSAGISYGYTF; CDR3 DNA: TGCGCCAGCAGTGCTGGAATTTCATATGGCTACACCTTC
D gene: TRBD1; J gene: TRBJ1-1; clone size: NA; V gene: TRBV28; CDR3 protein: CASSQGGMVNEAFF; CDR3 DNA: TGTGCCAGCAGTCAGGGGGGTATGGTCAATGAAGCTTTCTTT
D gene: NA; J gene: TRBJ2-5; clone size: many; V gene: TRBV18; CDR3 protein: CASSPRLGAQETQYF; CDR3 DNA: TGTGCCAGCTCACCACGGCTAGGGGCCCAAGAGACCCAGTACTTC
D gene: TRBD1; J gene: TRBJ2-2; clone size: many; V gene: TRBV19; CDR3 protein: CASSPGQYTGELFF; CDR3 DNA: TGTGCCAGTAGTCCGGGACAGTACACCGGGGAGCTGTTTTTT
D gene: NA; J gene: TRBJ2-4; clone size: NA; V gene: TRBV20-1; CDR3 protein: CSARDPGLKYF; CDR3 DNA: TGCAGTGCTAGAGACCCGGGACTTAAGTACTTC
D gene: TRBD2; J gene: TRBJ2-2; clone size: many; V gene: TRBV28; CDR3 protein: CASSSGGLAEDTGELFF; CDR3 DNA: TGTGCCAGCAGCTCAGGGGGACTAGCGGAGGACACCGGGGAGCTGTTTTTT
D gene: NA; J gene: TRBJ1-2; clone size: NA; V gene: TRBV6-1; CDR3 protein: CASLDAARKGYTF; CDR3 DNA: TGTGCCAGCCTTGATGCGGCCCGTAAGGGATACACCTTC
D gene: TRBD2; J gene: TRBJ2-2; clone size: NA; V gene: TRBV20-1; CDR3 protein: CSARPPLLASNTGELCF; CDR3 DNA: TGCAGTGCTAGGCCGCCTTTACTAGCGAGTAACACCGGGGAGCTGTGTTTT
D gene: TRBD1; J gene: TRBJ2-7; clone size: many; V gene: TRBV25-1; CDR3 protein: CASRGGPRGEQYF; CDR3 DNA: TGTGCCAGTCGTGGCGGACCCAGGGGGGAGCAGTACTTC
D gene: NA; J gene: TRBJ2-7; clone size: many; V gene: TRBV6-5; CDR3 protein: CASSYSPEQNYEQYF; CDR3 DNA: TGTGCCAGCAGTTACTCGCCCGAGCAAAACTACGAGCAGTACTTC
D gene: NA; J gene: TRBJ2-7; clone size: NA; V gene: TRBV6-5; CDR3 protein: CASIKGPKRLYEQYF; CDR3 DNA: TGTGCCAGCATTAAGGGCCCTAAACGCCTCTACGAGCAGTACTTC
D gene: TRBD1; J gene: TRBJ2-7; clone size: many; V gene: TRBV20-1; CDR3 protein: CSARVGTGGYEQYF; CDR3 DNA: TGCAGTGCTAGAGTGGGGACAGGGGGCTACGAGCAGTACTTC
D gene: NA; J gene: TRBJ1-6; clone size: many; V gene: TRBV12-3/TRBV12-4; CDR3 protein: CASSLLPNSPLHF; CDR3 DNA: TGTGCCAGCAGTTTGCTCCCGAATTCACCCCTCCACTTT
D gene: TRBD1; J gene: TRBJ2-7; clone size: NA; V gene: TRBV6-5; CDR3 protein: CASRYSGTGTYEQHF; CDR3 DNA: TGTGCCAGCAGATACTCCGGGACAGGGACCTACGAGCAGCACTTC
D gene: TRBD2; J gene: TRBJ2-7; clone size: many; V gene: TRBV7-2; CDR3 protein: CASRAAGGSYEQYF; CDR3 DNA: TGTGCCAGCAGGGCCGCGGGAGGGTCGTACGAGCAGTACTTC
D gene: TRBD1; J gene: TRBJ1-6; clone size: once; V gene: TRBV12-3/TRBV12-4; CDR3 protein: CASSLSRDRGISDNSPLHF; CDR3 DNA: TGTGCCAGCAGTTTATCGCGGGACAGGGGGATCTCGGATAATTCACCCCTCCACTTT
D gene: TRBD1; J gene: TRBJ2-7; clone size: few; V gene: TRBV6-1; CDR3 protein: CASSPTGGAFAEQYF; CDR3 DNA: TGTGCCAGCAGTCCTACAGGGGGCGCTTTCGCCGAGCAGTACTTC
D gene: NA; J gene: TRBJ1-5; clone size: many; V gene: TRBV15; CDR3 protein: CATSPQGGWGSVGIQPQHF; CDR3 DNA: TGTGCCACCAGCCCCCAGGGAGGATGGGGGTCTGTGGGCATTCAGCCCCAGCATTTT
D gene: NA; J gene: TRBJ2-7; clone size: many; V gene: TRBV7-9; CDR3 protein: CASSHSPRRYEQYF; CDR3 DNA: TGTGCCAGCAGTCATAGCCCTCGCCGGTACGAGCAGTACTTC
D gene: NA; J gene: TRBJ1-1; clone size: NA; V gene: TRBV6-2/TRBV6-3; CDR3 protein: CASTLRQGTEAFF; CDR3 DNA: TGTGCCAGCACCCTTCGTCAGGGGACTGAAGCTTTCTTT
D gene: NA; J gene: TRBJ2-7; clone size: many; V gene: TRBV25-1; CDR3 protein: CASSDGYEQYF; CDR3 DNA: TGTGCCAGCAGTGATGGATACGAGCAGTACTTC
D gene: TRBD1; J gene: TRBJ1-1; clone size: many; V gene: TRBV20-1; CDR3 protein: CSARLTGGTEAFF; CDR3 DNA: TGCAGTGCTAGACTCACAGGGGGCACTGAAGCTTTCTTT
D gene: NA; J gene: TRBJ1-2; clone size: NA; V gene: TRBV30; CDR3 protein: CAWSDPINGYTF; CDR3 DNA: TGTGCCTGGAGTGACCCGATAAACGGCTACACCTTC
D gene: NA; J gene: TRBJ2-7; clone size: many; V gene: TRBV29-1; CDR3 protein: CSVADYTYEQYF; CDR3 DNA: TGCAGCGTTGCAGACTACACCTACGAGCAGTACTTC
D gene: TRBD1; J gene: TRBJ1-5; clone size: many; V gene: TRBV28; CDR3 protein: CASSFPQGANQPQHF; CDR3 DNA: TGTGCCAGCAGTTTCCCCCAGGGGGCCAATCAGCCCCAGCATTTT
D gene: NA; J gene: TRBJ2-2; clone size: NA; V gene: TRBV3-1; CDR3 protein: CAISYTARNIGELFF; CDR3 DNA: TGTGCCATCAGCTACACAGCAAGGAATATTGGGGAGCTGTTTTTT
D gene: TRBD2; J gene: TRBJ2-3; clone size: NA; V gene: TRBV6-2/TRBV6-3; CDR3 protein: CASSSPLAGGRGTDTQYF; CDR3 DNA: TGTGCCAGCAGTTCTCCTCTAGCGGGAGGGAGAGGCACAGATACGCAGTATTTT
D gene: TRBD1; J gene: TRBJ2-5; clone size: NA; V gene: TRBV6-1; CDR3 protein: CASTPRGQGETQYF; CDR3 DNA: TGTGCCAGCACCCCAAGGGGACAGGGAGAGACCCAGTACTTC
D gene: NA; J gene: TRBJ2-6; clone size: many; V gene: TRBV28; CDR3 protein: CASRGSGANVLTF; CDR3 DNA: TGTGCCAGCAGAGGCTCTGGGGCCAACGTCCTGACTTTC
D gene: NA; J gene: TRBJ1-2; clone size: many; V gene: TRBV28; CDR3 protein: CASSFIRISWDYGYTF; CDR3 DNA: TGTGCCAGCAGTTTTATTAGGATCTCGTGGGACTATGGCTACACCTTC
D gene: NA; J gene: TRBJ1-1; clone size: many; V gene: TRBV20-1; CDR3 protein: CSATGQLNTEAFF; CDR3 DNA: TGCAGTGCGACCGGACAGCTTAACACTGAAGCTTTCTTT
D gene: TRBD2; J gene: TRBJ2-5; clone size: many; V gene: TRBV7-9; CDR3 protein: CASSFPLAGRETQYF; CDR3 DNA: TGTGCCAGCAGCTTCCCACTAGCGGGAAGAGAGACCCAGTACTTC
D gene: TRBD1; J gene: TRBJ1-5; clone size: NA; V gene: TRBV4-1; CDR3 protein: CASSQSGESRGLMGNQPQHF; CDR3 DNA: TGCGCCAGCAGCCAAAGTGGAGAAAGCAGGGGGCTTATGGGCAATCAGCCCCAGCATTTT
D gene: NA; J gene: TRBJ1-1; clone size: NA; V gene: TRBV29-1; CDR3 protein: CSVEVQGMNTEAFF; CDR3 DNA: TGCAGCGTTGAAGTTCAAGGGATGAACACTGAAGCTTTCTTT